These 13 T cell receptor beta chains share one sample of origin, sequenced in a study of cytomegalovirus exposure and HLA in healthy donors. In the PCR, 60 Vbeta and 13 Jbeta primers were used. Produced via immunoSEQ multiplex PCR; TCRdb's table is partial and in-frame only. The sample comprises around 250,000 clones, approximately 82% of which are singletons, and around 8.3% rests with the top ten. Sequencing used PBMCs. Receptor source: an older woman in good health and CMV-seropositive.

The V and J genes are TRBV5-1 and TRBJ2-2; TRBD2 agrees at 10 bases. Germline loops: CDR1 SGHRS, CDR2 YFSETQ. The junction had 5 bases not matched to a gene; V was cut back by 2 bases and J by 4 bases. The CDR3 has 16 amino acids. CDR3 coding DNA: TGCGCCAGCAGCTTAGCGGGAGGGCCGCTCACCGGGGAGCTGTTTTTT. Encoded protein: CASSLAGGPLTGELFF.

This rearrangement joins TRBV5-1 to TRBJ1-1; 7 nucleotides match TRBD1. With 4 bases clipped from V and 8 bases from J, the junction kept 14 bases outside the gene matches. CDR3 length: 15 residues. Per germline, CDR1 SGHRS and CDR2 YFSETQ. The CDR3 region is CASSLVGVTGEEAFF. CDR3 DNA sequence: TGCGCCAGCAGCCTAGTGGGGGTTACAGGGGAGGAAGCTTTCTTT. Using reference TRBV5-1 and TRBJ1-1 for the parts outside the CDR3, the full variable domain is KAGVTQTPRYLIKTRGQQVTLSCSPISGHRSVSWYQQTPGQGLQFLFEYFSETQRNKGNFPGRFSGRQFSNSRSEMNVSTLELGDSALYLCASSLVGVTGEEAFFGQGTRLTVV.

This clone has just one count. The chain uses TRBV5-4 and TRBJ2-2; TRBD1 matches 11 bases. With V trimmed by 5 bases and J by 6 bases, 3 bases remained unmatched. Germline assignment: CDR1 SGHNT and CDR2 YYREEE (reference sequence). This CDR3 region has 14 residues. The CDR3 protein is CASSGDRGAGELFF. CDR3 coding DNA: TGTGCCAGCAGTGGGGACAGGGGGGCCGGGGAGCTGTTTTTT.

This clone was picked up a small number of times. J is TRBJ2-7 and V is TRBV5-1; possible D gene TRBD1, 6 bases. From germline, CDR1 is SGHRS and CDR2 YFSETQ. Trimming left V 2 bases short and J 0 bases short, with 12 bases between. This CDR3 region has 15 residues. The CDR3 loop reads CASSFDRQVSYEQYF. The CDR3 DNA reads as TGCGCCAGCAGCTTCGATCGACAGGTCTCCTACGAGCAGTACTTC.

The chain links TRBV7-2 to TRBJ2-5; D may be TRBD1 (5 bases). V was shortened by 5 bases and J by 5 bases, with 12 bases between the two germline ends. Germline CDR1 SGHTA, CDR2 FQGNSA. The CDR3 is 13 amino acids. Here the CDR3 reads CASSLGAKETQYF. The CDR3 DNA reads TGTGCCAGCAGCCTAGGGGCTAAGGAGACCCAGTACTTC.

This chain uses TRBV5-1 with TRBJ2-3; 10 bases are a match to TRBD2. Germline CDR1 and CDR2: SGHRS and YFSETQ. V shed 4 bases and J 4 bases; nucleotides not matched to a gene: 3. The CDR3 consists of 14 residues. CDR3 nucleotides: TGCGCCAGCAGCGAAACTAGCGGGGCAGATACGCAGTATTTT. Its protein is CASSETSGADTQYF.

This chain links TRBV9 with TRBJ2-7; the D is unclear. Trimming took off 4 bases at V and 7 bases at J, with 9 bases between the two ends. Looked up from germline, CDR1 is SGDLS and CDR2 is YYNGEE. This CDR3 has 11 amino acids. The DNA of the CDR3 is TGTGCCAGCAGCCCCCCTAGTGAGCAGTACTTC. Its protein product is CASSPPSEQYF.

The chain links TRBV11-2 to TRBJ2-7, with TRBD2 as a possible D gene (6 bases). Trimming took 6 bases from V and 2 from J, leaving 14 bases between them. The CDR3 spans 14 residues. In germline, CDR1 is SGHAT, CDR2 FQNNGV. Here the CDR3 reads CASSRDWLTYEQYF. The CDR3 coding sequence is TGTGCCAGCAGTAGGGACTGGCTGACCTACGAGCAGTACTTC.

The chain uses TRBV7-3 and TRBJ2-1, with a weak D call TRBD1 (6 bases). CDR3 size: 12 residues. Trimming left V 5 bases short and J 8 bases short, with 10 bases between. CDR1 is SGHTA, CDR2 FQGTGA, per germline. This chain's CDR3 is CASSVDSDEQFF. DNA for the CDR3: TGTGCCAGCAGCGTGGACAGCGATGAGCAGTTCTTC.

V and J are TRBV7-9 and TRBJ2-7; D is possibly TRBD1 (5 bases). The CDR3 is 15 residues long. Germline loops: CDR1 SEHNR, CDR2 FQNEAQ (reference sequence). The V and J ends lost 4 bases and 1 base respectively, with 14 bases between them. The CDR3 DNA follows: TGTGCCAGCAGCTCAAATCAGGGATTATCCTACGAGCAGTACTTC. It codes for CASSSNQGLSYEQYF.

CDR3 sequence: CATSGISGRASGANVLTF. The CDR3 DNA sequence: TGTGCCACCAGCGGTATTAGCGGGAGGGCTTCTGGGGCCAACGTCCTGACTTTC. This sequence joins TRBV15 and TRBJ2-6; TRBD2 agrees at 11 bases. The J segment lost 1 base and the V segment lost 5 bases, leaving 7 bases of the junction unmatched. Germline assignment: CDR1 LNHNV and CDR2 YYDKDF (reference sequence). This CDR3 region has 18 residues.

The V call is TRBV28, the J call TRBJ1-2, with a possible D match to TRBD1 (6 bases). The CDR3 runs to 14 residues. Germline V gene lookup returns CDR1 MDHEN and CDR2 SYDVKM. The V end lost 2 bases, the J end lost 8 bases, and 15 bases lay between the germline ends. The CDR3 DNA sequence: TGTGCCAGCAGTTTACCGGGACAAAAGAACGGCTACACCTTC. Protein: CASSLPGQKNGYTF.

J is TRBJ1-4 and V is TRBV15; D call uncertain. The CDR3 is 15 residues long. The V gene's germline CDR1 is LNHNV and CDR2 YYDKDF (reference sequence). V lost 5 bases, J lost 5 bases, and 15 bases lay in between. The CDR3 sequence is CATSPLGRLNEKLFF. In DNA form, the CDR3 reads TGTGCCACCAGCCCCCTGGGCAGGCTAAATGAAAAACTGTTTTTT. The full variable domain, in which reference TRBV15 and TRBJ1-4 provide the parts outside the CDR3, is DAMVIQNPRYQVTQFGKPVTLSCSQTLNHNVMYWYQQKSSQAPKLLFHYYDKDFNNEADTPDNFQSRRPNTSFCFLDIRSPGLGDTAMYLCATSPLGRLNEKLFFGSGTQLSVL.